These T cell receptor beta chains were read from a single sample in a study of CD8 T cells in ankylosing spondylitis. TCRdb used MiXCR to reprocess the 5' RACE reads, holding one entry per CDR3 protein. In the table there are 670,000 or so distinct CDR3 sequences, around 20% of which are singletons. Sequences were obtained from blood, either unsorted or a sorted T cell fraction (not recorded which). The source is a male donor with ankylosing spondylitis. CDR3s include the opening cysteine and the closing phenylalanine or tryptophan. The D gene is left open where the match is weak. Some rows have no size entry. The others give once, few or many, or a class for an expanded clone.

J	V	size	D	CDR3	DNA
TRBJ2-4	TRBV3-1	-	TRBD2	CASSPSVSSGKRVAKNIQYF	TGTGCCAGCAGCCCCTCGGTGTCTAGCGGGAAACGGGTAGCCAAAAACATTCAGTACTTC
TRBJ2-1	TRBV10-3	many	-	CAISPGRRGDEQFF	TGTGCCATCAGTCCGGGACGAAGGGGGGATGAGCAGTTCTTC
TRBJ2-1	TRBV4-2	-	-	CASSQDLGAGANEQFF	TGTGCCAGCAGCCAAGATCTTGGGGCGGGGGCCAATGAGCAGTTCTTC
TRBJ2-7	TRBV20-1	few	TRBD2	CSARGGALGEQYF	TGCAGTGCTAGGGGAGGGGCCCTGGGCGAGCAGTACTTC
TRBJ1-2	TRBV7-9	-	TRBD1	CASSLGQGGSGYTF	TGTGCCAGCAGCTTGGGACAGGGAGGCTCCGGCTACACCTTC
TRBJ2-4	TRBV4-2	few	-	CASSPRNWGDIQYF	TGTGCCAGCAGCCCCAGAAATTGGGGGGACATTCAGTACTTC
TRBJ2-1	TRBV12-3/TRBV12-4	-	-	CASSLYGARRGEQFF	TGTGCCAGCAGTTTATACGGGGCCCGCCGGGGCGAGCAGTTCTTC
TRBJ2-1	TRBV20-1	-	TRBD2	CSAPGTSGVHEQFF	TGCAGTGCCCCCGGGACTAGCGGGGTGCATGAGCAGTTCTTC
TRBJ2-1	TRBV7-9	-	-	CASSLLANVNNEQFF	TGTGCCAGCAGCTTACTAGCCAACGTTAACAATGAGCAGTTCTTC
TRBJ1-3	TRBV6-5	-	-	CASSYSIETASSGNTIYF	TGTGCCAGCAGTTACTCGATAGAAACCGCAAGCTCTGGAAACACCATATATTTT
TRBJ2-3	TRBV6-1	-	TRBD2	CASSPEAGGPGTQYF	TGTGCCAGCAGCCCTGAGGCGGGGGGGCCCGGTACGCAGTATTTT
TRBJ1-1	TRBV20-1	few	-	CSALRTENTEAFF	TGCAGTGCTCTGAGGACGGAGAACACTGAAGCTTTCTTT
TRBJ2-7	TRBV10-3	many	TRBD1	CATRGIYEQYF	TGTGCAACCAGGGGGATCTACGAGCAGTACTTC
TRBJ1-5	TRBV24-1	few	-	CAISSGHNQPQHF	TGTGCCATCAGCAGTGGTCACAATCAGCCCCAGCATTTT
TRBJ1-4	TRBV5-1	few	-	CASSLLMASNEKLFF	TGCGCCAGCAGCCTCCTTATGGCCTCAAATGAAAAACTGTTTTTT
TRBJ2-7	TRBV5-1	few	TRBD1	CASSFTGAWEQYF	TGCGCCAGCAGCTTCACAGGGGCATGGGAGCAGTACTTC
TRBJ1-6	TRBV27	-	TRBD1	CASSGTGGSPLHF	TGTGCCAGCAGTGGGACAGGTGGTTCACCCCTCCACTTT
TRBJ2-7	TRBV29-1	many	TRBD1	CSASGTGGREQYF	TGCAGCGCGAGTGGAACAGGGGGCCGGGAGCAGTACTTC
TRBJ2-1	TRBV20-1	few	-	CSALDRSSYNEQFF	TGCAGTGCTCTAGACAGGAGCTCCTACAATGAGCAGTTCTTC
TRBJ2-1	TRBV29-1	many	-	CSVPKNKNYEQFF	TGCAGCGTCCCCAAGAACAAGAACTATGAGCAGTTCTTC
TRBJ1-3	TRBV4-1	-	-	CASSQHVSSGNTIYF	TGCGCCAGCAGCCAACATGTTAGCTCTGGAAACACCATATATTTT
TRBJ2-1	TRBV5-1	-	-	CASSLYGSSYNEQFF	TGCGCCAGCAGCTTGTATGGTAGCTCCTACAATGAGCAGTTCTTC
TRBJ2-7	TRBV5-6	-	TRBD2	CASSFQAGVPYEQYF	TGTGCCAGCAGCTTCCAAGCGGGAGTGCCCTACGAGCAGTACTTC
TRBJ2-7	TRBV6-1	few	-	CASSEWDYEQYF	TGTGCCAGCAGTGAATGGGACTACGAGCAGTACTTC
TRBJ2-7	TRBV6-2/TRBV6-3	-	-	CASSYRGTYEQYF	TGTGCCAGCAGTTACCGGGGGACCTACGAGCAGTACTTC
TRBJ2-7	TRBV10-3	many	-	CAISESGPGSSYEQYF	TGTGCCATCAGTGAAAGTGGTCCAGGTAGCTCCTACGAGCAGTACTTC
TRBJ2-3	TRBV6-1	few	TRBD2	CASCLAGGSTDTQYF	TGTGCCAGCTGCCTAGCGGGAGGTAGCACAGATACGCAGTATTTT
TRBJ2-3	TRBV18	-	TRBD2	CASSPPGLAGTDTQYF	TGTGCCAGCTCTCCTCCGGGACTAGCGGGCACAGATACGCAGTATTTT
TRBJ2-1	TRBV15	few	TRBD2	CATSREGTIYNEQFF	TGTGCCACCAGCAGAGAAGGGACTATCTACAATGAGCAGTTCTTC
TRBJ1-5	TRBV12-3/TRBV12-4	-	-	CASSQQGTQPQHF	TGTGCCAGCAGTCAGCAGGGGACTCAGCCCCAGCATTTT
TRBJ2-7	TRBV4-2	few	-	CASSQLTPSYEQYF	TGTGCCAGCAGCCAACTGACACCCTCCTACGAGCAGTACTTC
TRBJ2-7	TRBV20-1	few	-	CSASETGLYEQYF	TGCAGTGCTAGCGAGACAGGCCTCTACGAGCAGTACTTC
TRBJ2-1	TRBV2	-	TRBD2	CASSGGLAGKETEQFF	TGTGCCAGCAGTGGAGGACTAGCGGGAAAGGAGACTGAGCAGTTCTTC
TRBJ2-1	TRBV12-3/TRBV12-4	-	TRBD2	CASSLWASGGGSSYNEQFF	TGTGCCAGCAGTTTATGGGCTAGCGGGGGGGGTAGCTCCTACAATGAGCAGTTCTTC
TRBJ2-1	TRBV25-1	few	-	CASSVGGVEQFF	TGTGCCAGCAGTGTCGGCGGGGTGGAGCAGTTCTTC
TRBJ2-1	TRBV29-1	few	-	CSVVGQGGKNEQFF	TGCAGCGTTGTTGGGCAGGGTGGTAAAAATGAGCAGTTCTTC
TRBJ2-7	TRBV28	few	TRBD2	CASSLWAGGLSYEQYF	TGTGCCAGCAGTTTATGGGCGGGAGGACTCTCCTACGAGCAGTACTTC
TRBJ1-2	TRBV29-1	-	-	CSVRDVYGYTF	TGCAGCGTCCGGGATGTCTATGGCTACACCTTC
TRBJ1-1	TRBV9	many	-	CASSVIGEGTEAFF	TGTGCCAGCAGCGTAATTGGGGAGGGCACTGAAGCTTTCTTT
TRBJ1-4	TRBV12-3/TRBV12-4	few	-	CASSARGKLFF	TGTGCCAGCAGTGCGAGGGGAAAACTGTTTTTT
TRBJ2-1	TRBV5-5	few	TRBD2	CASSWAPSGTSGNNEQFF	TGTGCCAGCAGCTGGGCTCCCTCCGGGACTAGCGGAAACAATGAGCAGTTCTTC
TRBJ1-1	TRBV14	few	-	CASSQALRTPTRGTEAFF	TGTGCCAGCAGCCAGGCCTTGAGGACGCCAACTAGGGGCACTGAAGCTTTCTTT
TRBJ2-5	TRBV5-1	-	-	CASSLGGWSPGQETQYF	TGCGCCAGCAGCTTGGGTGGATGGTCCCCAGGGCAAGAGACCCAGTACTTC
TRBJ1-5	TRBV27	few	-	CASSLSGWEQPQHF	TGTGCCAGCAGTTTATCAGGGTGGGAACAGCCCCAGCATTTT
TRBJ2-7	TRBV3-1	-	TRBD1	CASSQGGLQGGSEQYF	TGTGCCAGCAGCCAAGGAGGACTACAGGGGGGCAGCGAGCAGTACTTC
TRBJ1-1	TRBV27	-	-	CASSLSLGGAVDTEAFF	TGTGCCAGCAGTTTATCTTTAGGGGGGGCGGTGGACACTGAAGCTTTCTTT
TRBJ2-3	TRBV20-1	many	TRBD2	CSFKNSGGLYDTQYF	TGCAGTTTTAAGAATAGCGGGGGCCTCTACGATACGCAGTATTTT
TRBJ2-7	TRBV12-3/TRBV12-4	-	TRBD1	CASSLTGYYEQYF	TGTGCCAGCAGTTTGACAGGGTACTACGAGCAGTACTTC
TRBJ1-5	TRBV6-2/TRBV6-3	few	TRBD1	CASSSTGTLGPQHF	TGTGCCAGCAGCTCGACAGGGACCTTGGGACCCCAGCATTTT
TRBJ1-6	TRBV7-9	few	-	CASSSDKVPSSPLHF	TGTGCCAGCAGCTCTGACAAGGTCCCTAGCTCACCCCTCCACTTT